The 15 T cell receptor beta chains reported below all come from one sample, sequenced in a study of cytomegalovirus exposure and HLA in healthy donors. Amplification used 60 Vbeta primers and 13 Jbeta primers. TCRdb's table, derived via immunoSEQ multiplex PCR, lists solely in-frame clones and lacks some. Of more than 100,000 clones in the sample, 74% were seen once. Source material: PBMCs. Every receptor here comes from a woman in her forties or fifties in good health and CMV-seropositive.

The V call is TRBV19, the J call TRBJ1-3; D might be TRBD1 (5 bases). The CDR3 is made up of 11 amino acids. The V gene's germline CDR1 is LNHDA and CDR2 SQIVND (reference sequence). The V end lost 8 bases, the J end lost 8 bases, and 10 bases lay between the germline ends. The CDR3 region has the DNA TGTGCCAGTGGTCCGGGGGACACCATATATTTT. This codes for CASGPGDTIYF.

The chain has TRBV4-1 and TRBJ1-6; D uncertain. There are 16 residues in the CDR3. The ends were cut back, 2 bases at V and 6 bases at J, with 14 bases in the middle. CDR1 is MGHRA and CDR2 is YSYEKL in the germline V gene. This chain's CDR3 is CASSQTPGATNSPLHF. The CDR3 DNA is TGCGCCAGCAGCCAAACGCCAGGCGCTACTAATTCACCCCTCCACTTT.

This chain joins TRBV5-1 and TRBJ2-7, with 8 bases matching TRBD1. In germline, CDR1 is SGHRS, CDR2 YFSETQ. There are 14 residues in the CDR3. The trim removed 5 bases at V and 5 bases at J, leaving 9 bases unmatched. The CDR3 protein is CASRRAGGIHEQYF. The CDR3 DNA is TGCGCCAGCAGAAGGGCAGGGGGCATCCACGAGCAGTACTTC.

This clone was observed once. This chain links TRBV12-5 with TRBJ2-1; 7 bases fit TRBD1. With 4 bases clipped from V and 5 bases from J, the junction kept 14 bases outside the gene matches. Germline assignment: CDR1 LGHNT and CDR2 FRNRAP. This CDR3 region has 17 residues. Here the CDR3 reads CASGSVTGDGMDNEQFF. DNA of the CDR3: TGTGCTAGTGGTTCTGTAACAGGGGACGGGATGGACAATGAGCAGTTCTTC.

The chain's CDR3 is CASSLGVGEEETQYF. The DNA for the CDR3 is TGCGCCAGCAGCTTGGGGGTGGGTGAGGAAGAGACCCAGTACTTC. This chain uses TRBV5-1 with TRBJ2-5; the D is unclear. Germline CDR1 and CDR2: SGHRS and YFSETQ. V was pared by 0 bases and J by 3 bases, with 12 bases between. The CDR3 spans 15 residues.

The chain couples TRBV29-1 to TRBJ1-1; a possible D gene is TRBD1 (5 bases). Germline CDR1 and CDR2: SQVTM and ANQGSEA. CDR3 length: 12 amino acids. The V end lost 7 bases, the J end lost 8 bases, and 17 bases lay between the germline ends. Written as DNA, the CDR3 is TGCAGCGGCGCTGACTGGGACTGGGAAGCTTTCTTT. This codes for CSGADWDWEAFF.

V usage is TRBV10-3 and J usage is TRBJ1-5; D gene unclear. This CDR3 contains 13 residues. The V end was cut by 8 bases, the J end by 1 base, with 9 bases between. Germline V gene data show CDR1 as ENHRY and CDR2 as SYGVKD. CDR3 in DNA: TGTGCCATCCGGTCCTTCAGCAATCAGCCCCAGCATTTT. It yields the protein CAIRSFSNQPQHF.

CDR3 sequence: CASRVLDQPQHF. In nucleotides, the CDR3 is TGTGCCAGTAGAGTACTGGATCAGCCCCAGCATTTT. The V gene is TRBV19, the J gene TRBJ1-5; D ambiguous. Germline V gives CDR1 LNHDA, CDR2 SQIVND (reference sequence). The V and J ends lost 6 bases and 5 bases respectively, with 8 bases between them. This CDR3 is 12 amino acids long.

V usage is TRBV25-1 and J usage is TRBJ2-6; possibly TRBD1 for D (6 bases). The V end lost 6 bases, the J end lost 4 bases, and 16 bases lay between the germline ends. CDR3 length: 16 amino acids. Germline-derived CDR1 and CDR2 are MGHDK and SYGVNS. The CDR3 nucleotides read TGTGCCAGCAGCCAAGCAAGGGGGTCAGGGGCCAACGTCCTGACTTTC. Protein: CASSQARGSGANVLTF.

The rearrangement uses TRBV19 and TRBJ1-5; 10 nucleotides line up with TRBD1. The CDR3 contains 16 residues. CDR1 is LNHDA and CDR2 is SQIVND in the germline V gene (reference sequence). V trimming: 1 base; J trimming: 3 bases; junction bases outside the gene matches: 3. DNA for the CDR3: TGTGCCAGTAGTATAGGACAGGGGGCTATCAATCAGCCCCAGCATTTT. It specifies CASSIGQGAINQPQHF. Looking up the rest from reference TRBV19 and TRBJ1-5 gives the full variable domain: DGGITQSPKYLFRKEGQNVTLSCEQNLNHDAMYWYRQDPGQGLRLIYYSQIVNDFQKGDIAEGYSVSREKKESFPLTVTSAQKNPTAFYLCASSIGQGAINQPQHFGDGTRLSIL.

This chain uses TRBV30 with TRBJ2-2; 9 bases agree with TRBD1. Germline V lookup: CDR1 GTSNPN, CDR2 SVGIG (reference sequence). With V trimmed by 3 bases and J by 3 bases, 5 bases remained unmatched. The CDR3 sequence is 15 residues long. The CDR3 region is CAWRGDRGDTGELFF. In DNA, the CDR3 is TGTGCCTGGAGGGGTGACAGGGGGGACACCGGGGAGCTGTTTTTT.

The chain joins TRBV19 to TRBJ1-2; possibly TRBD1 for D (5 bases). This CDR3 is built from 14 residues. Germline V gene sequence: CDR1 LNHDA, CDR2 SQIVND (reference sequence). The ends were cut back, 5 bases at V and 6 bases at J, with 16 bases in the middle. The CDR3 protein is CASSLPQGSHGYTF. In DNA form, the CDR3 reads TGTGCCAGTAGTCTACCCCAGGGCAGCCATGGCTACACCTTC.

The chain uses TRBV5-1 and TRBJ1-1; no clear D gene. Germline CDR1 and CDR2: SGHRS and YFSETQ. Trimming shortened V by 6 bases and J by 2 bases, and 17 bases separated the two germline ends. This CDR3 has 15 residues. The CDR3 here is CASNLDGGLNTEAFF. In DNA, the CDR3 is TGCGCCAGCAACCTCGATGGAGGCCTCAACACTGAAGCTTTCTTT.

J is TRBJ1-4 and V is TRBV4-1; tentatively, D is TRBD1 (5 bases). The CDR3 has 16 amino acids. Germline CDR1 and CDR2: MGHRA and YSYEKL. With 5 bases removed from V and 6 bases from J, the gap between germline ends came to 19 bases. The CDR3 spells CASSSQGVQGDEKLFF. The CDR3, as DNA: TGCGCCAGCAGCTCACAAGGGGTCCAGGGCGATGAAAAACTGTTTTTT.

CDR3 loop: CASREEGASSGNTIYF. The CDR3 DNA reads as TGCGCCAGCAGGGAGGAGGGGGCCTCCTCTGGAAACACCATATATTTT. The chain combines TRBV5-1 with TRBJ1-3; 7 nucleotides line up with TRBD1. Per germline, CDR1 SGHRS and CDR2 YFSETQ. V shed 5 bases, J shed 0 bases, and the junction held 8 bases outside the gene matches. The CDR3 is 16 amino acids. Based on the CDR3 plus reference TRBV5-1 and TRBJ1-3, the full variable domain is KAGVTQTPRYLIKTRGQQVTLSCSPISGHRSVSWYQQTPGQGLQFLFEYFSETQRNKGNFPGRFSGRQFSNSRSEMNVSTLELGDSALYLCASREEGASSGNTIYFGEGSWLTVV.